These 10 T cell receptor beta chains were all obtained from the same sample, sequenced in a study of vaccination and CD4 T cells after COVID-19. These receptors have no known antigen. Cultured CD4+ T-cell DNA underwent Oncomine TCR Beta short-read sequencing. TCRdb independently ran MiXCR on the PCR reads; one entry per CDR3 protein. The sample contains around 19,000 distinct CDR3 sequences, about 51% of which appear only once. Treatment indicated: approximately 9-day PBMC culture with coronavirus spike peptide pools or control peptides (ViraFEST assay). The sequenced sample was CD4+ T cells from blood, cultured in vitro. These receptor sequences come from a human donor who had recovered from COVID-19.

This clonotype was found a few times. The V gene is TRBV10-3, the J gene TRBJ1-2, with D tentatively TRBD1 (5 bases). The CDR3 consists of 14 residues. Trimming removed 2 bases at V and 4 bases at J, with 11 bases between. Germline V gene sequence: CDR1 ENHRY, CDR2 SYGVKD. CDR3 loop: CAISERGLGYGYTF. The CDR3 bases are TGTGCCATCAGTGAGAGGGGATTAGGCTATGGCTACACCTTC.

The CDR3 DNA is TGTGCCAGCAGTAACCTCTATGGCTACACCTTC. Translated: CASSNLYGYTF. This rearrangement joins TRBV6-1 to TRBJ1-2; no firm D call. The ends were cut back, 5 bases at V and 4 bases at J, with 5 bases in the middle. This CDR3 spans 11 amino acids. The germline gives CDR1 MNHNS, CDR2 SASEGT.

This sequence joins TRBV7-8 and TRBJ2-2, with D hard to call. Germline V gene sequence: CDR1 SGHVS, CDR2 FQNEAQ. V lost 1 base and J lost 5, with 11 bases in between. CDR3 size: 15 residues. The CDR3 spells CASSLGTLGTGELFF. The CDR3 DNA follows: TGTGCCAGCAGCTTAGGGACGTTGGGGACCGGGGAGCTGTTTTTT. The full variable domain, with the rest looked up from reference TRBV7-8 and TRBJ2-2, is GAGVSQSPRYKVAKRGQDVALRCDPISGHVSLFWYQQALGQGPEFLTYFQNEAQLDKSGLPSDRFFAERPEGSVSTLKIQRTQQEDSAVYLCASSLGTLGTGELFFGEGSRLTVL.

The chain combines TRBV6-1 with TRBJ1-3; D is ambiguous. This CDR3 is built from 13 residues. Germline V gene sequence: CDR1 MNHNS, CDR2 SASEGT. The germline V and J ends were trimmed by 3 bases and 1 base, with 4 bases remaining between them. The chain's CDR3 is CASSESSGNTIYF. DNA for the CDR3: TGTGCCAGCAGTGAGAGTTCTGGAAACACCATATATTTT.

The chain has TRBV20-1 and TRBJ2-4; 9 bases map to TRBD2. Germline values: CDR1 DFQATT, CDR2 SNEGSKA (reference sequence). The CDR3 consists of 19 residues. J was trimmed by 3 bases and V by 1 base; bases with no gene match: 16. DNA for the CDR3: TGCAGTGCTAGAGTGGGAGTTAGCGGGAGTTCTTTCGGCAAAAACATTCAGTACTTC. Amino acids: CSARVGVSGSSFGKNIQYF.

The rearrangement joins TRBV7-9 to TRBJ2-5; D not certain. The V end lost 5 bases, the J end lost 1 base, and 5 bases lay between the germline ends. The CDR3 extends over 12 amino acids. Looked up from germline, CDR1 is SEHNR and CDR2 is FQNEAQ (reference sequence). Here the CDR3 DNA reads TGTGCCAGCAGCCCGTTCCAAGAGACCCAGTACTTC. Amino acids: CASSPFQETQYF.

V gene TRBV7-9 combines with J gene TRBJ2-1, with TRBD2 matching over 10 bases. Germline CDR1 is SEHNR and CDR2 is FQNEAQ (reference sequence). The V gene end was trimmed by 6 bases and the J gene end by 5 bases; junction bases not matched to a gene: 4. The CDR3 is made up of 14 amino acids. The CDR3 DNA reads as TGTGCCAGCAGTCAAGGACTAGCGGACAATGAGCAGTTCTTC. Encoded protein: CASSQGLADNEQFF.

This chain's CDR3 is CSVKGEGGQPQHF. The CDR3 nucleotides are TGCAGCGTGAAGGGGGAGGGCGGACAGCCCCAGCATTTT. J is TRBJ1-5 and V is TRBV29-1, with D tentatively TRBD1 (6 bases). The germline V gene has CDR1 SQVTM and CDR2 ANQGSEA. Deletions cut 6 bases from V and 7 bases from J, with 16 bases between. The CDR3 totals 13 residues.

The chain recombines TRBV6-1 with TRBJ1-5, with 10 bases that match TRBD1. Per germline, CDR1 MNHNS and CDR2 SASEGT. V was clipped by 6 bases and J by 7 bases; unmatched bases: 3. This CDR3 has 13 amino acids. The CDR3 here is CASRGTGEQPQHF. The CDR3 DNA sequence: TGTGCCAGCAGGGGGACAGGGGAACAGCCCCAGCATTTT.

This clonotype was counted a few times. This chain connects TRBV10-2 to TRBJ1-5; 11 positions agree with TRBD1. The V and J ends lost 3 bases and 6 bases, in that order; junction bases with no gene match: 10. CDR3 size: 17 residues. Germline assignment: CDR1 WSHSY and CDR2 SAAADI. CDR3 in amino acids: CASSESTGTGGRQPQHF. Here the CDR3 DNA reads TGCGCCAGCAGTGAATCGACCGGGACAGGGGGTCGTCAGCCCCAGCATTTT.